The subject of this entry is one T cell receptor (beta chain). Authors' analysis steps: It was from reference gene primer amplification that nucleated cell counts were estimated. Method: immunoSEQ multiplex PCR; TCRdb's copy keeps in-frame clones and lacks some. From that table come the V and J calls and clone size; the DNA was used to work out D and trimming. The table lists 200,000 or so clones, roughly 80% of them singletons, with approximately 5% in the top ten. This entry comes from a study of blood T cell repertoires in COVID-19. The CDR3 is made up of 15 amino acids. The V end was cut by 5 bases, the J end by 3 bases, with 18 bases between. CDR1 is SGHKS and CDR2 is YYEKEE in the germline V gene (reference sequence).

Specimen: peripheral blood. The chain carries TRBV5-5 and TRBJ2-7, with TRBD1 as a possible D gene (6 bases). This clonotype was sampled from a human donor in a cohort sampled during active COVID-19. In nucleotides, the CDR3 is TGTGCCAGCAGTTCCGGTTCAGGGACATACTACGAGCAGTACTTC. Its protein is CASSSGSGTYYEQYF.